These 32 T cell receptor beta chains were all obtained from the same sample, sequenced in a study of blood T cell repertoires in COVID-19. Generated by immunoSEQ multiplex PCR, the TCRdb table keeps only in-frame clones and is missing some. The table shows around 100,000 clones, with around 91% occurring only once. The sample comprised peripheral blood. The receptors derive from a man aged 18 to 35 with COVID-19, enrolled during active disease.

The CDR3 reads CASSEIGGRGLTEAFF. CDR3 nucleotide sequence: TGTGCCAGCAGTGAAATCGGGGGGCGCGGGCTCACTGAAGCTTTCTTT. The chain recombines TRBV28 with TRBJ1-1; TRBD1 might be the D (6 bases). Trimming cost V 5 bases and J 4 bases, with 20 bases left between them. The CDR3 extends over 16 amino acids. Germline V gene lookup returns CDR1 MDHEN and CDR2 SYDVKM.

This sequence joins TRBV29-1 and TRBJ2-7, with TRBD2 matching 11 bases. Germline CDR1 is SQVTM and CDR2 is ANQGSEA. The J segment lost 7 bases and the V segment lost 6 bases, leaving 11 bases of the junction unmatched. The CDR3 covers 14 residues. The CDR3, as DNA: TGCAGCGTCTCATTGAGACTAGCGGGAAAAGAGCAGTACTTC. Protein: CSVSLRLAGKEQYF.

The chain couples TRBV6-2 or TRBV6-3 to TRBJ1-5; D is possibly TRBD1 (5 bases). Looked up from germline, CDR1 is MNHEY and CDR2 is SVGEGT. The CDR3 runs 14 residues. V lost 2 bases to trimming and J lost 3 bases, with 8 bases between them. This CDR3 reads CASSYRQFNQPQHF. Written as DNA, the CDR3 is TGTGCCAGCAGTTACAGACAGTTCAATCAGCCCCAGCATTTT.

This clone was recorded only once. The V call is TRBV2, the J call TRBJ1-1; D is perhaps TRBD1 (5 bases). This CDR3 region has 12 residues. Germline CDR1 and CDR2: SNHLY and FYNNEI. The V and J ends lost 6 bases and 5 bases respectively, with 10 bases between them. The CDR3, as DNA: TGTGCCAGCAGACCCGGGGGGACTGAAGCTTTCTTT. Translating gives CASRPGGTEAFF.

The rearrangement uses TRBV7-2 and TRBJ1-1, with D possibly matching TRBD1 (6 bases). V was cut by 1 base and J by 10 bases, with 13 bases left in between. The CDR3 consists of 13 residues. CDR1 and CDR2 from the germline V gene are SGHTA and FQGNSA. CDR3 sequence: CASSLGTQGRAFF. The DNA of the CDR3 is TGTGCCAGCAGCTTAGGAACACAGGGTCGAGCTTTCTTT.

The chain employs TRBV28 and TRBJ2-6, with D perhaps matching TRBD2 (5 bases). Germline lookup yields CDR1 MDHEN and CDR2 SYDVKM. This CDR3 is 14 amino acids long. Between the trimmed V and J ends, which lost 3 bases and 2 bases, there was a span of 5 bases. This CDR3 reads CASSLRAGANVLTF. DNA of the CDR3: TGTGCCAGCAGTTTGAGGGCTGGGGCCAACGTCCTGACTTTC.

The chain employs TRBV7-2 and TRBJ1-5; the D is unclear. CDR3 length equals 15 residues. Germline loops: CDR1 SGHTA, CDR2 FQGNSA. Trimming shortened V by 5 bases and J by 4 bases, and 15 bases separated the two germline ends. The CDR3 DNA reads as TGTGCCAGCAGCCCCCGCGGGGTCGAAAATCAGCCCCAGCATTTT. Its protein is CASSPRGVENQPQHF.

The V gene is TRBV6-2 or TRBV6-3, the J gene TRBJ2-3; the D gene is possibly TRBD2 (5 bases). This CDR3 is 12 amino acids long. Germline V gene lookup returns CDR1 MNHEY and CDR2 SVGEGT. V lost 5 bases and J 7 bases, leaving 10 bases between the germline ends. The CDR3 loop is CASSPGGNTQYF. CDR3 bases: TGTGCCAGCAGTCCCGGAGGAAATACGCAGTATTTT.

This rearrangement joins TRBV4-1 to TRBJ2-7; D unresolved. V was cut by 2 bases and J by 5 bases, with 22 bases left in between. Germline V CDR1 and CDR2: MGHRA, YSYEKL. This CDR3 contains 17 residues. In DNA, the CDR3 is TGCGCCAGCAGCCAACGGCCTCCGCCGGGTTACCTTGACGAGCAGTACTTC. It specifies CASSQRPPPGYLDEQYF.

V usage is TRBV5-1 and J usage is TRBJ2-3, with 9 bases matching TRBD1. CDR3 length equals 15 residues. V lost 3 bases to trimming and J lost 3 bases; unmatched junction nucleotides: 5. Germline CDR1 reads SGHRS; CDR2 reads YFSETQ. The CDR3 loop reads CASSWTGVGTDTQYF. The CDR3 DNA sequence: TGCGCCAGCAGCTGGACAGGGGTTGGGACAGATACGCAGTATTTT.

The chain joins TRBV9 to TRBJ2-2; the match to TRBD1 covers 11 bases. Germline values: CDR1 SGDLS, CDR2 YYNGEE. The V gene end was trimmed by 2 bases and the J gene end by 4 bases; junction bases not matched to a gene: 7. The CDR3 extends over 17 amino acids. CDR3 coding DNA: TGTGCCAGCAGCGTGGACAGGGGGCAATCTAGCACCGGGGAGCTGTTTTTT. It translates to CASSVDRGQSSTGELFF.

The V gene is TRBV29-1, the J gene TRBJ2-7, with 10 bases matching TRBD2. J gave up 3 bases and V 4 bases, and 6 bases lay outside the gene matches. The CDR3 covers 14 residues. Germline V lookup: CDR1 SQVTM, CDR2 ANQGSEA. CDR3 residues: CSVGNSGRYYEQYF. DNA for the CDR3: TGCAGCGTTGGTAATAGCGGGAGGTACTACGAGCAGTACTTC.

Remarks on this clone: Other DNA sequences in the sample encode the same CDR3. In DNA form, the CDR3 reads TGTGCCAGTAGTCCTCAGGGCAATGAGCAGTTCTTC. Translated, it gives CASSPQGNEQFF. The genes are TRBV19 and TRBJ2-1; tentative D call: TRBD1 (5 bases). This CDR3 is built from 12 residues. The V gene's germline CDR1 is LNHDA and CDR2 SQIVND (reference sequence). Trimming took off 5 bases at V and 6 bases at J, with 8 bases between the two ends.

The J gene is TRBJ2-7, the V gene TRBV29-1, with D perhaps TRBD2 (5 bases). Per germline, CDR1 SQVTM and CDR2 ANQGSEA. The ends were cut back, 7 bases at V and 4 bases at J, with 17 bases in the middle. The CDR3 extends over 13 amino acids. The CDR3 here is CSALNGRGYEQYF. The CDR3 DNA follows: TGCAGCGCCCTTAATGGGAGAGGGTACGAGCAGTACTTC.

The chain employs TRBV18 and TRBJ2-7, with 9 nucleotides matching TRBD1. Per the germline V gene, CDR1 is KGHSH and CDR2 is LQKENI. V was clipped by 6 bases and J by 3 bases; unmatched bases: 9. This CDR3 is 15 amino acids long. The CDR3 protein is CASSPSTGGFYEQYF. DNA of the CDR3: TGTGCCAGCTCCCCGTCTACAGGGGGCTTCTACGAGCAGTACTTC.

The V call is TRBV6-2 or TRBV6-3, the J call TRBJ2-2; D may be TRBD2 (6 bases). Deletions cut 3 bases from V and 1 base from J, with 12 bases between. Germline-derived CDR1 and CDR2 are MNHEY and SVGEGT. There are 16 residues in the CDR3. The CDR3 DNA reads TGTGCCAGCAGTTATGGGCTAGCGCGGAACACCGGGGAGCTGTTTTTT. Its translation is CASSYGLARNTGELFF.

V gene TRBV7-9 combines with J gene TRBJ1-1; 7 nucleotides line up with TRBD1. This CDR3 is 12 amino acids long. The V segment lost 5 bases and the J segment 5 bases; nucleotides outside the gene matches: 2. Germline V gene lookup returns CDR1 SEHNR and CDR2 FQNEAQ (reference sequence). CDR3 protein: CASSIRGTEAFF. The CDR3, as DNA: TGTGCCAGCAGCATCAGGGGGACTGAAGCTTTCTTT.

About this clone itself: Compared with germline, one end of the junction differs, possibly owing to a read error. The chain couples TRBV6-2 or TRBV6-3 to TRBJ1-4; D call uncertain. Germline V gene sequence: CDR1 MNHEY, CDR2 SVGEGT. The CDR3 has 14 residues. CDR3 amino acids: CASSPVSPGGKLLF. CDR3 DNA sequence: TGTGCCAGCAGCCCAGTTTCTCCCGGAGGAAAACTGCTTTTT.

This clone has a single count. The junction shows a germline mismatch at one end, possibly a read error. V is TRBV28 and J is TRBJ1-4, with 10 bases that match TRBD1. The CDR3 is 16 residues long. Germline-derived CDR1 and CDR2 are MDHEN and SYDVKM. The CDR3 here is CASSPIGGQGTEKLLF. The CDR3 DNA follows: TGTGCCAGCAGTCCTATTGGGGGACAGGGGACAGAAAAACTGCTTTTT.

The chain employs TRBV28 and TRBJ1-5, with a possible D match to TRBD1 (6 bases). V was clipped by 3 bases and J by 6 bases, with 15 bases between them. CDR1 and CDR2 (germline): MDHEN, SYDVKM. This CDR3 comprises 15 residues. In DNA form, the CDR3 reads TGTGCCAGCAGTTTCAGCGCAGGGGTGGGTCAGCCCCAGCATTTT. Amino acid sequence: CASSFSAGVGQPQHF.

The V gene is TRBV7-2, the J gene TRBJ2-1; 9 bases map to TRBD2. Germline lookup yields CDR1 SGHTA and CDR2 FQGNSA. Trimming removed 3 bases from V and 5 bases from J; junction bases left unmatched: 8. The CDR3 extends over 16 amino acids. CDR3 sequence reads: CASSFPPSGTNNEQFF. The CDR3 DNA sequence: TGTGCCAGCAGCTTCCCTCCTAGCGGGACGAACAATGAGCAGTTCTTC.

The chain combines TRBV5-6 with TRBJ2-7, with 9 nucleotides matching TRBD2. V shed 3 bases, J shed 5 bases, and the junction held 9 bases outside the gene matches. This CDR3 is 15 amino acids long. CDR1 and CDR2 from the germline V gene are SGHDT and YYEEEE. CDR3 protein: CASSYLAGNQDEQYF. In DNA form, the CDR3 reads TGTGCCAGCAGCTACCTAGCGGGAAATCAGGACGAGCAGTACTTC.

This rearrangement joins TRBV5-6 to TRBJ2-1; no clear D. Germline CDR1 is SGHDT and CDR2 is YYEEEE. The V gene lost 2 bases and the J gene lost 7 bases, with 10 bases spanning the gap. The length of the CDR3 is 13 residues. For the CDR3, the DNA is TGTGCCAGCAGCTTAACGACTGGGAATGAGCAGTTCTTC. This translates into CASSLTTGNEQFF. Looking up the rest from reference TRBV5-6 and TRBJ2-1 gives the full variable domain: DAGVTQSPTHLIKTRGQQVTLRCSPKSGHDTVSWYQQALGQGPQFIFQYYEEEERQRGNFPDRFSGHQFPNYSSELNVNALLLGDSALYLCASSLTTGNEQFFGPGTRLTVL.

The V and J genes are TRBV6-2 or TRBV6-3 and TRBJ2-5, with 14 bases matching TRBD2. V gave up 5 bases and J gave up 5 bases; unmatched junction bases: 7. This CDR3 is 16 amino acids long. CDR1 and CDR2 from the germline V gene are MNHEY and SVGEGT. CDR3 DNA sequence: TGTGCCAGCAGTCGACGACTAGCGGGAGGGGTTGAGACCCAGTACTTC. Translation gives CASSRRLAGGVETQYF.

CDR3 region: CASRRGSGSLADTQYF. For the CDR3, the DNA is TGTGCCAGCAGGCGGGGTAGCGGGAGTCTGGCAGATACGCAGTATTTT. This chain uses TRBV27 with TRBJ2-3; 9 nucleotides agree with TRBD2. The CDR3 is 16 residues long. With 6 bases clipped from V and 4 bases from J, the junction kept 11 bases outside the gene matches. Germline values: CDR1 MNHEY, CDR2 SMNVEV (reference sequence).

Comment on this clone: Germline and junction disagree at one end, which may indicate a read error. The chain has TRBV28 and TRBJ1-4, with D possibly being TRBD1 (5 bases). The CDR3 extends over 15 amino acids. Germline-derived CDR1 and CDR2 are MDHEN and SYDVKM. The CDR3 DNA sequence: TGTGCCAGCAGGGCCTCAGGCAGGGTAGAGGAAAAACTGCTTTTT. Translating gives CASRASGRVEEKLLF.

The chain employs TRBV5-1 and TRBJ2-2; TRBD2 is a possible D gene (6 bases). This CDR3 is built from 14 residues. Trimming took off 4 bases at V and 2 bases at J, with 9 bases between the two ends. Germline V gene lookup returns CDR1 SGHRS and CDR2 YFSETQ. CDR3 protein: CASSRDSNTGELFF. DNA for the CDR3: TGCGCCAGCAGCAGGGACTCAAACACCGGGGAGCTGTTTTTT.

The gene calls are TRBV27 and TRBJ2-2, with D uncertain. V lost 4 bases and J 0 bases, leaving 9 bases between the germline ends. This CDR3 region has 15 residues. Looked up from germline, CDR1 is MNHEY and CDR2 is SMNVEV (reference sequence). CDR3 nucleotides: TGTGCCAGCAGTTCTGGCCGAACGAACACCGGGGAGCTGTTTTTT. Its translation: CASSSGRTNTGELFF.

The chain joins TRBV18 to TRBJ1-6; tentative D call: TRBD1 (6 bases). The germline V gene has CDR1 KGHSH and CDR2 LQKENI. The CDR3 covers 13 residues. V lost 4 bases, J lost 8 bases, and 9 bases lay in between. CDR3 loop: CASSQQGDSPLHF. In DNA, the CDR3 is TGTGCCAGCTCACAACAGGGAGATTCACCCCTCCACTTT.

This sequence joins TRBV7-9 and TRBJ2-7, with a weak D call TRBD1 (5 bases). The CDR3 runs to 12 residues. The V gene lost 2 bases and the J gene lost 4 bases, with 6 bases spanning the gap. Germline V gene data show CDR1 as SEHNR and CDR2 as FQNEAQ (reference sequence). The CDR3 reads CASSLQGYEQYF. CDR3 coding DNA: TGTGCCAGCAGCTTACAGGGTTACGAGCAGTACTTC. Full variable domain (missing parts from reference TRBV7-9 and TRBJ2-7): DTGVSQNPRHKITKRGQNVTFRCDPISEHNRLYWYRQTLGQGPEFLTYFQNEAQLEKSRLLSDRFSAERPKGSFSTLEIQRTEQGDSAMYLCASSLQGYEQYFGPGTRLTVT.

This chain links TRBV28 with TRBJ1-2, with a tentative D call TRBD1 (5 bases). V gave up 1 base and J gave up 5 bases, with 11 bases separating them. The germline V gene has CDR1 MDHEN and CDR2 SYDVKM. The CDR3 extends over 14 amino acids. The DNA of the CDR3 is TGTGCCAGCAGTTTATCATTAGGGGCGTATGGCTACACCTTC. This translates into CASSLSLGAYGYTF.

This chain joins TRBV21-1 and TRBJ2-7; TRBD2 is taken as the D call from the table, unchecked against the DNA. TRBV21-1 is recorded as a pseudogene. The CDR3 totals 16 residues. The CDR3: CASSARGVLSSYEQYF. As DNA, the CDR3 is TGTGCCAGCAGCGCCCGGGGGGTTCTGAGCTCCTACGAGCAGTACTTC.